The source of this T cell receptor (beta chain) is a study of shared clonotypes between healthy human individuals. An assay was performed, and its level was deep. This table comes from immunoSEQ multiplex PCR, and its TCRdb copy is limited to in-frame clones, with some not included. The profile shows about 2.4 million clones, more than 85% of them singletons. The CDR3 runs 14 residues. Trimming stripped 1 base from V and 9 bases from J, with 13 bases between. CDR1 is MDHEN, CDR2 SYDVKM, per germline. Turning to this clone: The antigen is undetermined.

Study-level points and caveats: Large sequencing depth failed to make sorted-subset sequencing complete, rarefaction showed.

CD45RA-negative memory and CD45RA+ naive subsets were split from the CD4+ cells. The clonotype was recovered from a man younger than 30 in good health. Some clones in this sample may be carry-over from other donors' samples. The chain is built from TRBV28 and TRBJ2-4, with D perhaps assigned TRBD1 or TRBD2 (5 bases each). The sequenced material came from naive CD4+ T cells from PBMCs. The subset: CD45RA+ positively selected. CDR3 coding DNA: TGTGCCAGCAGTTTATCCGGACACGGAGGCATTCAGTACTTC. It yields the protein CASSLSGHGGIQYF.